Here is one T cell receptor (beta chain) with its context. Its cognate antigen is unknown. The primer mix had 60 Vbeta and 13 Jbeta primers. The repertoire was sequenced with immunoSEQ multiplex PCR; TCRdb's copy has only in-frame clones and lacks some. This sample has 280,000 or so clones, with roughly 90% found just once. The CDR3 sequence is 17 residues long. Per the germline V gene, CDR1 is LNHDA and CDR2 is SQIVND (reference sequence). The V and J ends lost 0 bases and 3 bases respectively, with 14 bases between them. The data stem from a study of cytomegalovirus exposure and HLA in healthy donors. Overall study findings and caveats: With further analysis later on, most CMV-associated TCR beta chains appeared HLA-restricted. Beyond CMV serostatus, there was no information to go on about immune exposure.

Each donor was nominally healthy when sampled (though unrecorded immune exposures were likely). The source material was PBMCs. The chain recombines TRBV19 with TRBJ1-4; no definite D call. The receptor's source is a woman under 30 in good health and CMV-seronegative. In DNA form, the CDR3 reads TGTGCCAGTAGTATAGATCCGCCCGCTGGGCCTAATGAAAAACTGTTTTTT. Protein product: CASSIDPPAGPNEKLFF. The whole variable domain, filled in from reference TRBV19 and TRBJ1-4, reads DGGITQSPKYLFRKEGQNVTLSCEQNLNHDAMYWYRQDPGQGLRLIYYSQIVNDFQKGDIAEGYSVSREKKESFPLTVTSAQKNPTAFYLCASSIDPPAGPNEKLFFGSGTQLSVL.